These 8 T cell receptor beta chains were sequenced from one sample in a study of T cells after yellow fever vaccination. Using its own MiXCR run on the 5' RACE reads, TCRdb lists one record per CDR3 protein. The table includes 500,000 to 650,000 distinct CDR3 sequences, roughly 13% detected once. The material sequenced was PBMCs, taken on the day of the yellow fever booster vaccination. The receptors come from a man aged 25 to 40 who received the YFV17D yellow fever vaccine.

This clonotype was seen only a few times. V and J are TRBV7-9 and TRBJ2-5, with 10 positions matching TRBD1. Germline CDR1 and CDR2: SEHNR and FQNEAQ (reference sequence). After removal of 6 bases from V and 3 bases from J, the junction contained 4 bases not matched to a gene. The CDR3 runs to 14 residues. The CDR3 DNA is TGTGCCAGCAGACGGACAGGGGGAGAAGAGACCCAGTACTTC. As protein: CASRRTGGEETQYF.

This chain uses TRBV19 with TRBJ2-7; 8 bases are shared with TRBD2. CDR1 LNHDA and CDR2 SQIVND come from the germline V gene (reference sequence). The trim removed 6 bases at V and 6 bases at J, leaving 10 bases unmatched. CDR3 size: 14 residues. In DNA, the CDR3 is TGTGCCAGTAGGAGGGGACTAGATGTCGTCGAGCAGTACTTC. It encodes CASRRGLDVVEQYF.

The chain couples TRBV6-2 or TRBV6-3 to TRBJ2-3; 7 positions agree with TRBD2. Germline CDR1 and CDR2: MNHEY and SVGEGT. The V and J ends lost 3 bases and 2 bases, in that order; junction bases with no gene match: 2. CDR3 length equals 14 residues. CDR3 sequence: CASSYLAVTDTQYF. The CDR3 DNA follows: TGTGCCAGCAGTTATCTAGCGGTCACAGATACGCAGTATTTT.

As to this clonotype: The junction differs from germline at one of its ends, possibly a read error. This chain connects TRBV7-7 to TRBJ2-1, with 13 bases fitting TRBD2. The CDR3 consists of 15 residues. The germline V gene has CDR1 SSHAT and CDR2 FNYEAQ (reference sequence). CDR3 protein: CASSLTSGRADEQFF. Written as DNA, the CDR3 is TGTGCTAGCAGCTTAACTAGCGGGAGGGCCGATGAGCAGTTCTTC.

This clonotype was observed a handful of times. The J gene is TRBJ2-2, the V gene TRBV7-2; D not resolved. Germline lookup yields CDR1 SGHTA and CDR2 FQGNSA. CDR3 length equals 13 residues. Deletions cut 2 bases from V and 3 bases from J, with 4 bases between. CDR3 residues: CASSLRYTGELFF. CDR3 sequence (DNA): TGTGCCAGCAGCTTACGGTACACCGGGGAGCTGTTTTTT.

The V and J genes are TRBV4-3 and TRBJ2-5, with D maybe TRBD2 (6 bases). CDR1 is LGHNA, CDR2 YSLEER, per germline. The germline V and J ends were trimmed by 4 bases and 2 bases, with 17 bases remaining between them. This CDR3 spans 16 amino acids. The CDR3 here is CASSLDGASAQETQYF. The CDR3 nucleotides read TGCGCCAGCAGCCTAGATGGGGCTAGCGCACAAGAGACCCAGTACTTC.

This clonotype appeared a few times. The rearrangement joins TRBV5-4 to TRBJ2-1, with 11 bases aligning to TRBD2. The germline V gene has CDR1 SGHNT and CDR2 YYREEE (reference sequence). The V and J ends lost 4 bases and 2 bases, in that order; junction bases with no gene match: 5. This CDR3 comprises 16 residues. The CDR3 nucleotides are TGTGCCAGCAGCATGGGGACTAGCGGCGCCTACAATGAGCAGTTCTTC. This translates into CASSMGTSGAYNEQFF.

CDR3 coding DNA: TGTGCCAGCAGCTCCAGGAAAGGCAGGGCGTATTTCACCGGGGAGCTGTTTTTT. Amino acid sequence: CASSSRKGRAYFTGELFF. The J gene is TRBJ2-2, the V gene TRBV11-2; D might be TRBD1 (5 bases). The ends were cut back, 4 bases at V and 4 bases at J, with 22 bases in the middle. The V gene's germline CDR1 is SGHAT and CDR2 FQNNGV. The CDR3 has 18 amino acids.